This paragraph reports one T cell receptor (beta chain). Its specificity is not known. Germline V lookup: CDR1 LGHDT, CDR2 YNNKEL (reference sequence). V lost 3 bases and J lost 1; bases outside the gene matches: 11. The CDR3 contains 18 residues. This sample was taken from a study of T cell responses to AZD1222 COVID-19 vaccine. Whole-study context: Second-dose groups at about 4 or about 12 weeks were pooled. Regarding the study as a whole: White British people made up most donors, females outnumbered males, and clonal diversity was possibly underestimated.

The protocol was immunoSEQ multiplex PCR, while the TCRdb copy is restricted to in-frame clones and leaves out a portion. The repertoire holds 150,000 to 200,000 clones, with about 90% as singletons. This specimen was peripheral blood, taken on day 0 of AZD1222 vaccination. This rearrangement joins TRBV3-1 (or the pseudogene TRBV3-2) to TRBJ2-7; 11 bases fit TRBD2. The source is an adult in good health. CDR3 nucleotides: TGTGCCAGCAGCCAGTTAAGACTAGCGGGACTGGATTCCTACGAGCAGTACTTC. It codes for CASSQLRLAGLDSYEQYF.